Given below is one TCR beta chain in context. This sample is part of a study of tumor T cells in aggressive B-cell lymphoma. CDR3 length: 13 amino acids. Libraries were prepared by immunoSEQ multiplex PCR; TCRdb keeps only in-frame clonotypes and omits some of them. Among more than 4,000 clones, about 84% were seen once, and the ten largest hold about 5.1%. Sequencing was carried out using tumor tissue. This receptor was taken from an adult with diffuse large B cell lymphoma. V usage is TRBV21-1 and J usage is TRBJ1-6. TRBV21-1 is labeled a pseudogene. CDR3 protein: CASLGLGNSPLHF. The CDR3 DNA sequence: TGTGCCAGCCTGGGACTTGGGAATTCACCCCTCCACTTT.